Shown below are 25 T cell receptor beta chains from a single sample sequenced in a study of regulatory T cells in long-lasting Graves disease (dated by TCRdb to about 2021). Library method: multiplex PCR. The instrument was an Illumina HiSeq 4000. iRepertoire HTBI primers and Arm-PCR amplification of CDR3 regions were used to construct TCR beta libraries. TCRdb redid the processing of the public reads, applying fastp at Q25 and MiXCR, and retained in-frame beta chains. Entries that share a CDR3 protein sequence are merged under the most common genes and DNA. The sample has about 470,000 distinct CDR3 sequences on record, around 21% of them singletons. The top ten hold 7.8% of the sample. What this sample's time point label stands for: persistent/refractory GD, antithyroid drugs over 5 years with positive TRAb. For both TCR sequencing and RNA sequencing, RNA was extracted from PBMCs in TRIzol. Sequenced material: peripheral blood mononuclear cells (PBMCs), taken when the disease was refractory, from a patient treated with antithyroid drugs. The receptors stem from a female donor with Graves disease.

This clonotype was counted a single time. The V call is TRBV25-1, the J call TRBJ2-7; 8 bases are a match to TRBD2. Trimming cost V 2 bases and J 5 bases; bases outside gene matches: 8. Germline loops: CDR1 MGHDK, CDR2 SYGVNS. The CDR3 has 15 amino acids. The CDR3 loop is CASSEREGGPDEQYF. The CDR3 bases are TGTGCCAGCAGTGAACGGGAGGGAGGGCCCGACGAGCAGTACTTC.

Ten or more counts support this clonotype. The V and J genes are TRBV12-3 or TRBV12-4 and TRBJ2-7; D remains unclear. The CDR3 runs to 13 residues. Trimming cost V 4 bases and J 5 bases, with 12 bases left between them. The CDR3 spells CASSSRQFHEQYF. The DNA for the CDR3 is TGTGCCAGCAGTTCTCGTCAATTCCACGAGCAGTACTTC.

The chain is built from TRBV4-1 and TRBJ2-2; D gene unclear. This CDR3 is 15 amino acids long. CDR1 and CDR2 from the germline V gene are MGHRA and YSYEKL. V was cut by 3 bases and J by 4 bases, with 12 bases left in between. The CDR3 DNA reads as TGCGCCAGCAGCCACTCCAAGAGAAGCACCGGGGAGCTGTTTTTT. This gives the protein CASSHSKRSTGELFF.

The chain combines TRBV24-1 with TRBJ1-5, with a weak D call TRBD1 (5 bases). The CDR3 is 14 amino acids. V was clipped by 6 bases and J by 0 bases, with 8 bases between them. Per germline, CDR1 KGHDR and CDR2 SFDVKD. CDR3 nucleotides: TGTGCCACCAGTCGCGGGGCTAGCAATCAGCCCCAGCATTTT. This codes for CATSRGASNQPQHF.

This clonotype was recorded a few times. J is TRBJ2-7 and V is TRBV6-5; D is possibly TRBD2 (9 bases). Trimming pared 2 bases from V and 2 bases from J, leaving 25 bases between. Germline V gives CDR1 MNHEY, CDR2 SVGAGI. The CDR3 covers 19 residues. CDR3 DNA sequence: TGTGCCAGCAGTTACGGTTCCAGGGGGCGTGCGGGAGGGCCCTACGAGCAGTACTTC. Its protein is CASSYGSRGRAGGPYEQYF.

This clonotype was seen many times. The V gene is TRBV7-8, the J gene TRBJ1-1, with D possibly being TRBD1 (5 bases). The CDR3 is 13 residues long. Trimming stripped 5 bases from V and 10 bases from J, with 17 bases between. The V gene's germline CDR1 is SGHVS and CDR2 FQNEAQ. CDR3 coding DNA: TGTGCCAGCAGCACATCGGGGCGGTCTTTAGCTTTCTTT. Translated: CASSTSGRSLAFF. Full variable domain (rest looked up from reference TRBV7-8 and TRBJ1-1): GAGVSQSPRYKVAKRGQDVALRCDPISGHVSLFWYQQALGQGPEFLTYFQNEAQLDKSGLPSDRFFAERPEGSVSTLKIQRTQQEDSAVYLCASSTSGRSLAFFGQGTRLTVV.

This clonotype appeared many times. This chain links TRBV6-1 with TRBJ1-5; TRBD1 might be the D (6 bases). This CDR3 region has 16 residues. V lost 4 bases to trimming and J lost 6 bases, with 19 bases between them. The germline gives CDR1 MNHNS, CDR2 SASEGT. The CDR3 DNA reads as TGTGCCAGCAGTGGCCCCGGGTCGCGGGGGCGTCAGCCCCAGCATTTT. Translating it yields CASSGPGSRGRQPQHF.

This clonotype was detected ten times or more. The chain links TRBV28 to TRBJ1-6, with 7 bases fitting TRBD1. The trim removed 6 bases at V and 5 bases at J, leaving 13 bases unmatched. This CDR3 is built from 17 residues. The germline gives CDR1 MDHEN, CDR2 SYDVKM. The CDR3 sequence is CASRLRQGRNNNSPLHF. CDR3 DNA: TGTGCCAGCAGACTAAGACAGGGACGTAATAATAATTCACCCCTCCACTTT.

The rearrangement links TRBV15 to TRBJ2-7, with 7 bases aligning to TRBD1. V gave up 0 bases and J gave up 5 bases; unmatched junction bases: 10. CDR3 size: 16 residues. Germline V gene lookup returns CDR1 LNHNV and CDR2 YYDKDF (reference sequence). The CDR3 bases are TGTGCCACCAGCAGAGAATGGACAGGCCCTTTCCACGAGCAGTACTTC. This encodes CATSREWTGPFHEQYF.

With respect to this clonotype: The germline gene is not matched at one end of the junction; a read error may be the cause. The chain joins TRBV24-1 to TRBJ2-2; D might be TRBD1 (5 bases). The CDR3 runs to 13 residues. Germline values: CDR1 KGHDR, CDR2 SFDVKD. CDR3 in amino acids: CATRALGTGELFF. Here the CDR3 DNA reads TGCGCCACCAGGGCCCTCGGCACCGGGGAGCTGTTTTTT.

The genes are TRBV19 and TRBJ1-5; the D gene is possibly TRBD1 (6 bases). Germline CDR1 and CDR2: LNHDA and SQIVND (reference sequence). This CDR3 is 14 amino acids long. The germline V and J ends were trimmed by 5 bases and 6 bases, with 14 bases remaining between them. DNA of the CDR3: TGTGCCAGTAGTTTGCTGGGGGCTTTTCAGCCCCAGCATTTT. It translates to CASSLLGAFQPQHF.

The V call is TRBV19, the J call TRBJ2-7; TRBD1 might be the D (5 bases). V was pared by 5 bases and J by 2 bases, with 13 bases between. Germline CDR1 reads LNHDA; CDR2 reads SQIVND (reference sequence). This CDR3 contains 14 residues. The CDR3 DNA follows: TGTGCCAGTAGTGACGCTAAAGGGGCCTACGAGCAGTACTTC. Translating it yields CASSDAKGAYEQYF.

This clonotype was detected a few times. The V and J genes are TRBV5-1 and TRBJ1-6; 7 bases fit TRBD1. Germline CDR1 and CDR2: SGHRS and YFSETQ. The J segment lost 9 bases and the V segment lost 0 bases, leaving 9 bases of the junction unmatched. This CDR3 spans 16 amino acids. This CDR3 is CASSLDGQGVFSPLHF. CDR3 DNA: TGCGCCAGCAGCTTGGATGGTCAGGGGGTGTTTTCACCCCTCCACTTT.

This clonotype showed up just a few times. The chain links TRBV6-1 to TRBJ1-5, with D maybe TRBD1 (6 bases). Germline CDR1 reads MNHNS; CDR2 reads SASEGT. The CDR3 runs 15 residues. V shed 2 bases and J shed 7 bases, with 15 bases lying between them. CDR3 coding DNA: TGTGCCAGCAGTGAATCGACCTACAGGGTGCAGCCCCAGCATTTT. It is translated as CASSESTYRVQPQHF.

This clonotype was observed at least ten times. The rearrangement links TRBV19 to TRBJ1-1; no clear D gene. V dropped 5 bases and J dropped 0 bases, with 7 bases sitting between them. The CDR3 contains 13 residues. Germline CDR1 is LNHDA and CDR2 is SQIVND (reference sequence). The CDR3 coding sequence is TGTGCCAGTAGTCCAGCCATGAACACTGAAGCTTTCTTT. This codes for CASSPAMNTEAFF. Supplemented by reference TRBV19 and TRBJ1-1, the full variable domain reads DGGITQSPKYLFRKEGQNVTLSCEQNLNHDAMYWYRQDPGQGLRLIYYSQIVNDFQKGDIAEGYSVSREKKESFPLTVTSAQKNPTAFYLCASSPAMNTEAFFGQGTRLTVV.

The chain is built from TRBV7-2 and TRBJ2-7, with D perhaps TRBD1 (6 bases). This CDR3 has 13 amino acids. Germline lookup yields CDR1 SGHTA and CDR2 FQGNSA. V was clipped by 5 bases and J by 2 bases, with 10 bases between them. CDR3 residues: CASSHRATYEQYF. The CDR3 DNA follows: TGTGCCAGCAGCCACAGGGCTACCTACGAGCAGTACTTC.

This clonotype has only a few counts. The chain employs TRBV20-1 and TRBJ2-4; 8 nucleotides align to TRBD1. CDR1 and CDR2 (germline): DFQATT, SNEGSKA (reference sequence). Unmatched junction bases numbered 7, after V lost 4 bases and J lost 8 bases. The CDR3 has 13 amino acids. CDR3 sequence (DNA): TGCAGTGCTATCAGGACAGGGCTTTACATTCAGTACTTC. Protein: CSAIRTGLYIQYF.

This clonotype was observed many times. The chain joins TRBV6-5 to TRBJ2-2; 8 positions agree with TRBD2. The V gene's germline CDR1 is MNHEY and CDR2 SVGAGI. The length of the CDR3 is 16 residues. Unmatched junction bases numbered 6, after V lost 0 bases and J lost 6 bases. CDR3 DNA: TGTGCCAGCAGTTACTCACAGCGGGAGCTCGCCGGGGAGCTGTTTTTT. Translation gives CASSYSQRELAGELFF.

The chain uses TRBV25-1 and TRBJ2-3, with TRBD2 matching over 7 bases. The CDR3 has 15 residues. CDR1 is MGHDK, CDR2 SYGVNS, per germline. Trimming took 4 bases from V and 3 from J; bases not matched to a gene: 7. The CDR3: CASSVDAGVTDTQYF. CDR3 bases: TGTGCCAGCAGTGTTGACGCGGGAGTGACAGATACGCAGTATTTT.

The rearrangement links TRBV19 to TRBJ1-1, with TRBD1 identical over 7 bases. This CDR3 is built from 13 residues. With V trimmed by 3 bases and J by 5 bases, 3 bases remained unmatched. Per the germline V gene, CDR1 is LNHDA and CDR2 is SQIVND (reference sequence). CDR3 DNA: TGTGCCAGTAGTATCGGACAGGCAACTGAAGCTTTCTTT. Translated, it gives CASSIGQATEAFF.

There are many counts of this clonotype. The chain joins TRBV11-2 to TRBJ2-7; 9 nucleotides line up with TRBD1. The CDR3 has 15 residues. V dropped 5 bases and J dropped 3; count of bases not matched to a gene: 8. The germline gives CDR1 SGHAT, CDR2 FQNNGV. This CDR3 is CASSPGTGWFYEQYF. As DNA, the CDR3 is TGTGCCAGCAGCCCAGGGACAGGGTGGTTCTACGAGCAGTACTTC.

V gene TRBV10-3 combines with J gene TRBJ1-1, with 7 nucleotides matching TRBD1. With 10 bases clipped from V and 2 bases from J, the junction kept 13 bases outside the gene matches. Germline lookup yields CDR1 ENHRY and CDR2 SYGVKD. The length of the CDR3 is 15 residues. In nucleotides, the CDR3 is TGTGCCAGCAGCCCGGGACAGAGAGCTAACACTGAAGCTTTCTTT. This sequence encodes CASSPGQRANTEAFF.

This clonotype came up many times. V is TRBV6-4 and J is TRBJ2-5; weak D call: TRBD1 (5 bases). The CDR3 contains 15 residues. Trimming shortened V by 3 bases and J by 2 bases, and 13 bases separated the two germline ends. Looked up from germline, CDR1 is MRHNA and CDR2 is SNTAGT. In DNA, the CDR3 is TGTGCCAGCAGTGAGGAGTGGGGCCCTCAAGAGACCCAGTACTTC. This translates into CASSEEWGPQETQYF.

This clonotype has only a few counts. The rearrangement links TRBV25-1 to TRBJ2-7, with TRBD2 identical over 7 bases. V lost 3 bases, J lost 4 bases, and 9 bases stayed unmatched. The CDR3 covers 15 residues. Germline lookup yields CDR1 MGHDK and CDR2 SYGVNS. DNA of the CDR3: TGTGCCAGCAGTGACCGTGACACTAGCGTATACGAGCAGTACTTC. It yields the protein CASSDRDTSVYEQYF.

V is TRBV12-3 or TRBV12-4 and J is TRBJ2-2; D unresolved. The CDR3 sequence is 13 residues long. Between the trimmed V and J ends, which lost 4 bases and 7 bases, there was a span of 10 bases. This chain's CDR3 is CASSSNPFGELFF. As DNA, the CDR3 is TGTGCCAGCAGTTCGAATCCCTTCGGGGAGCTGTTTTTT.